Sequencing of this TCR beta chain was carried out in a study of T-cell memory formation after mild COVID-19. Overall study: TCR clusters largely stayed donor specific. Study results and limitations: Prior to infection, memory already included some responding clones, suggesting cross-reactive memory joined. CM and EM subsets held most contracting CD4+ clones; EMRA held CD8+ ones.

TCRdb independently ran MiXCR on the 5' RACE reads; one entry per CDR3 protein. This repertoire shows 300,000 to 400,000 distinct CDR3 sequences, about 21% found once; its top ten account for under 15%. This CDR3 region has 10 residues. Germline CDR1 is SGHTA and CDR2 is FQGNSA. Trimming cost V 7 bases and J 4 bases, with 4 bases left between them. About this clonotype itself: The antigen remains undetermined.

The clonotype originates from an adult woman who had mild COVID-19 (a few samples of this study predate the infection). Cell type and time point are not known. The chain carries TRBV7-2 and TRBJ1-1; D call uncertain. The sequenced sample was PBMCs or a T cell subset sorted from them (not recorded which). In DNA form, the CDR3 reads TGTGCCAGCATCTCCACTGAAGCTTTCTTT. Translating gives CASISTEAFF.